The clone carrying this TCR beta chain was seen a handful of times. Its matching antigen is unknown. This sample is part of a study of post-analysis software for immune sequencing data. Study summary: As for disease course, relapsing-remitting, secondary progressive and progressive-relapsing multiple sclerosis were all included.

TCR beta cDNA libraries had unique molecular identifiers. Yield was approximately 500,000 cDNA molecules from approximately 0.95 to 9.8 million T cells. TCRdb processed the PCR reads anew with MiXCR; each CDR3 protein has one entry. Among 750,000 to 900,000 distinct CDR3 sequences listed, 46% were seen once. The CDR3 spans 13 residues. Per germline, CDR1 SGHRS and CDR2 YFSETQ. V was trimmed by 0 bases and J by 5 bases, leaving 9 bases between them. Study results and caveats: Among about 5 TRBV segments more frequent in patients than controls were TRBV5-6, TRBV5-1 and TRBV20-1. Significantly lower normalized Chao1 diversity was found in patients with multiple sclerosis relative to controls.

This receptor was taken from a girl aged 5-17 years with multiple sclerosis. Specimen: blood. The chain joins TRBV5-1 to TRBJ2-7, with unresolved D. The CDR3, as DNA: TGCGCCAGCAGCTTGGACCTAGAGAACGAGCAGTACTTC. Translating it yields CASSLDLENEQYF.